This paragraph reports one T cell receptor beta chain. What it recognizes is unknown. Building the TCR beta libraries relied on iRepertoire HTBI primers, and CDR3 regions underwent Arm-PCR. Using its own MiXCR run on the multiplex PCR reads, TCRdb lists one record per CDR3 protein. The sample contains about 530,000 distinct CDR3 sequences, about 16% of which appear only once. The sample is drawn from a study of regulatory T cells in long-lasting Graves disease. Study-wide points: When disease was persistent, TRBV28, TRBJ1-2 and TRBJ2-5 were the favored segments.

V lost 0 bases and J lost 7, with 11 bases in between. The CDR3 consists of 14 residues. The germline gives CDR1 SGHKS, CDR2 YYEKEE (reference sequence). The time point: newly diagnosed GD, antithyroid drugs for less than 3 months. Generation of the TCR library employed RNA extracted from PBMCs. These sequences were also reported in another study, on T cells in Graves' hyperthyroidism and ophthalmopathy. From that paper: Hyperthyroidism of Graves' type that showed no ophthalmopathy progression within 18 months was stable. A first-round RT-PCR of the TCR CDR3 used the HTBI primer set.

Source: peripheral blood mononuclear cells (PBMCs), taken at new diagnosis, from a patient treated with antithyroid drugs. The clonotype comes from a middle-aged woman with Graves disease. The rearrangement joins TRBV5-5 to TRBJ1-5; tentatively, D is TRBD1 (6 bases). CDR3 in DNA: TGTGCCAGCAGCTTGGACAGGGAAGACCAGCCCCAGCATTTT. Amino acids: CASSLDREDQPQHF.